This T cell receptor beta chain was captured in a study of CD8+ T cells in alopecia areata. Findings and limits, study-wide: Possibly as an HLA-related effect, TCR sharing across patients appeared less clear than in mice. Scalp specimens additionally yield sequences from normal skin's resident alphabeta T cells. Clonality exceeded that of normal scalp in lesional scalp, most notably in alopecia totalis/universalis.

PBMCs yielded sorted CD4+ and CD8+ T cells. This CDR3 contains 19 residues. CDR1 is MNHEY, CDR2 SMNVEV, per germline (reference sequence). J gave up 2 bases and V 6 bases, and 18 bases lay outside the gene matches. On this clone: Its antigen is unknown.

In each case, RNA was isolated and then reverse transcribed into cDNA as the sequencing template. Produced via immunoSEQ multiplex PCR; TCRdb's table is partial and in-frame only. The data hold over 150,000 clones, with about 61% observed a single time. Sequenced material: CD8+ T cells sorted from blood. The source of this sequence is a human donor in good health. The genes are TRBV27 and TRBJ2-3, with 9 nucleotides matching TRBD1. CDR3 nucleotides: TGTGCCAGCAGCCAAACCCCCATTACAGGGGGCTTGGACACAGATACGCAGTATTTT. Its protein product is CASSQTPITGGLDTDTQYF.